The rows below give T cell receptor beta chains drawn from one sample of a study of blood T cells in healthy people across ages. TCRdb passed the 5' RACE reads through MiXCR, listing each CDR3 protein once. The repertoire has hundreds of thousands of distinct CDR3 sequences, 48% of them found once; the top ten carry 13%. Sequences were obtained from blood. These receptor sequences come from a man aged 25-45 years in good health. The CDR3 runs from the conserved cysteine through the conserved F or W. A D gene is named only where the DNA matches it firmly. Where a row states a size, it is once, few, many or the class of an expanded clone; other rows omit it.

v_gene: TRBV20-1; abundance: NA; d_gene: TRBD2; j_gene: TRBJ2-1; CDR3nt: TGCAGTGCCCCCCTGTGGGGGGGCAATGAGCAGTTCTTC; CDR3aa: CSAPLWGGNEQFF
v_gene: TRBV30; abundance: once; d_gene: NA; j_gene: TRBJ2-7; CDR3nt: TGTGCCTTCGCGGACACCCGCTACGAGCAGTACTTC; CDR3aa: CAFADTRYEQYF
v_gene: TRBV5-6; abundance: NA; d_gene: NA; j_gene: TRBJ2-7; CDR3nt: TGTGCCACCGCTGGAGGGGGCTCCGAGCAGTACTTC; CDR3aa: CATAGGGSEQYF
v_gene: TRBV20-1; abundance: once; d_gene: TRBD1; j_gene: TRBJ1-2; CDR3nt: TGCAGTGCTAGAGAAAGTAACAGGGGCGGTGGCTACACCTTC; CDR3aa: CSARESNRGGGYTF
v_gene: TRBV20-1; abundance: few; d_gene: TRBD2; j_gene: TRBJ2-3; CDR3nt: TGCAGTGCACCGGGACTAGCAGGAGATACGCAGTATTTT; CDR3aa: CSAPGLAGDTQYF
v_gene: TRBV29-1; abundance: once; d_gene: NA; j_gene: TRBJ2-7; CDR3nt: TGCAGCGTTGAAATTCCACCGGACTACAATGAGCAGTACTTC; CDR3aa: CSVEIPPDYNEQYF
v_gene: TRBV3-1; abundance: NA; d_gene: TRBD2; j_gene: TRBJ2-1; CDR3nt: TGTGCCAGCAGCCCGACCCCCGGGACTAGGCTCTACAATGAGCAGTTCTTC; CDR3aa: CASSPTPGTRLYNEQFF
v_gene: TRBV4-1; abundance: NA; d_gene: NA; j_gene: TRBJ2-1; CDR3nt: TGCGCCAGCCAACGCGGGGAGGCCCACCAAGGTGAGCAGTTCTTC; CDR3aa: CASQRGEAHQGEQFF
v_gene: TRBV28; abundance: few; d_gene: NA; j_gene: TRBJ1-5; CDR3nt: TGTGCCAGCAGTCCATCGTCTTGGGACAATCAGCCCCAGCATTTT; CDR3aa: CASSPSSWDNQPQHF
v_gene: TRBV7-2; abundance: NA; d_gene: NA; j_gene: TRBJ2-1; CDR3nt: TGTGCCAGCAGCTTCCAGAGGGATAATGAGCAGTTCTTC; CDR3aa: CASSFQRDNEQFF
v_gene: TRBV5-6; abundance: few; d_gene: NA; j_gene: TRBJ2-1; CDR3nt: TGTGCCAGCAGCTTCCCTGGGAGCTCCTACAATGAGCAGTTCTTC; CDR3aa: CASSFPGSSYNEQFF
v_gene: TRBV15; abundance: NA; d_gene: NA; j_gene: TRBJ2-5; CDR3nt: TGTGCCACCAGCAGAGATTTAGAGACAGTGGAGGAGCAGTACTTC; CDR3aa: CATSRDLETVEEQYF
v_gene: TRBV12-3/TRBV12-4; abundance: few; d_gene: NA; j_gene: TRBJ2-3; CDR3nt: TGTGCCAGCAGTTTAGAGGGGGGCAGCACAGATACGCAGTATTTT; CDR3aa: CASSLEGGSTDTQYF
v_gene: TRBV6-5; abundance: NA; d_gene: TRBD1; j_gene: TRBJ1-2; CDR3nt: TGTGCCAGCTCCGGAGACAGGGAAGTATTTAACTATGGCTTCACCTTC; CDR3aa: CASSGDREVFNYGFTF
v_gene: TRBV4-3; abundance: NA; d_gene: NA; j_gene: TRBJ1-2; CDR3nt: TGCGCCAGCAGCCAAGAAGGAACGAGCTACACCTTC; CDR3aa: CASSQEGTSYTF
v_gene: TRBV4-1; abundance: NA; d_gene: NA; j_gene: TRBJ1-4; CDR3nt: TGCGCCAGCAGCCAACAGCCGGGGGAAGGCGAAAAACTGTTTTTT; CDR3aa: CASSQQPGEGEKLFF